This TCR beta chain derives from a study of blood T cell repertoires in COVID-19. Study as a whole: PBMCs, B-cell-depleted T cells, or T cells were the source of the cDNA or gDNA that made up the material.

The V segment lost 8 bases and the J segment 5 bases; nucleotides outside the gene matches: 5. This CDR3 has 14 residues. Per the germline V gene, CDR1 is MNHEY and CDR2 is SMNVEV (reference sequence). Only in-frame clones appear in the TCRdb table, and some are missing; sequencing was by immunoSEQ multiplex PCR. The repertoire holds over 55,000 clones, with 75% to 95% as singletons. The J gene is TRBJ2-1, the V gene TRBV27; 11 nucleotides align to TRBD2. The sample taken for sequencing was peripheral blood. The TCR sequence derives from a man between 60 and 75 years old with acute or convalescent COVID-19. The CDR3 DNA follows: TGTGCCAGCGCCCGACTAGCGGGAAACAATGAGCAGTTCTTC. This codes for CASARLAGNNEQFF.